The clone carrying this T cell receptor (beta chain) appeared a single time. The target antigen is unknown. The entry originates in a study of identical twins. Carrying unique molecular identifiers, the cDNA also gained a universal primer site through template switching. Each CDR3 protein gets one entry after TCRdb re-called the 5' RACE reads with MiXCR. The sample carries around 1.7 million distinct CDR3 sequences, 32% recorded once. Study observations and caveats: Invariant T cells like MAIT and iNKT could partly confound the zero-insertion analyses. Memory repertoires lacked the insertion deficit that abundant cord blood beta clonotypes showed. Twin pairs had excess sharing that was weaker in beta out-of-frame sequences.

Between the trimmed V and J ends, which lost 0 bases and 0 bases, there was a span of 11 bases. Germline lookup yields CDR1 SGHRS and CDR2 YFSETQ. The CDR3 runs to 16 residues. The sample was cord blood. The TCR was taken from a newborn girl in good health. The chain employs TRBV5-1 and TRBJ2-3; tentatively, D is TRBD2 (5 bases). The CDR3 DNA sequence: TGCGCCAGCAGCTTGGACTATCGGGGTAGCACAGATACGCAGTATTTT. It encodes CASSLDYRGSTDTQYF.